One sample yielded the 32 T cell receptor beta chains listed below, sequenced in a study of blood T cell repertoires in COVID-19. The data were produced by immunoSEQ multiplex PCR, yet TCRdb's version contains in-frame clones alone and is incomplete. Of 150,000 to 200,000 clones in the sample, more than 90% were seen once. The sample comprised peripheral blood. The receptors come from a man aged 50 to 60 with acute or convalescent COVID-19.

The chain uses TRBV27 and TRBJ2-3; 7 bases align to TRBD1. Germline V gives CDR1 MNHEY, CDR2 SMNVEV (reference sequence). CDR3 length: 15 residues. J was trimmed by 3 bases and V by 6 bases; bases with no gene match: 9. The CDR3 DNA follows: TGTGCCAGCAGCCGCGAGACAGGGACGACAGATACGCAGTATTTT. Translation gives CASSRETGTTDTQYF.

The genes are TRBV3-1 (or the pseudogene TRBV3-2) and TRBJ2-7; 7 bases fit TRBD2. J was trimmed by 0 bases and V by 5 bases; bases with no gene match: 4. Germline-derived CDR1 and CDR2 are LGHDT and YNNKEL (reference sequence). This CDR3 has 14 amino acids. The DNA for the CDR3 is TGTGCCAGCAGCGGCGGGGGAAGCTCCTACGAGCAGTACTTC. The encoded protein is CASSGGGSSYEQYF.

V gene TRBV7-2 combines with J gene TRBJ2-3; 8 nucleotides agree with TRBD1. Trimming at V came to 5 bases and at J to 6 bases, leaving 10 bases not matched to a gene. Germline CDR1 SGHTA, CDR2 FQGNSA. CDR3 length: 15 residues. CDR3 in amino acids: CASSRPTGALDTQYF. The DNA of the CDR3 is TGTGCCAGCAGCCGCCCGACAGGGGCGTTGGATACGCAGTATTTT.

This chain joins TRBV7-9 and TRBJ1-2, with 7 bases aligning to TRBD1. The CDR3 totals 14 residues. Germline CDR1 is SEHNR and CDR2 is FQNEAQ (reference sequence). Trimming cost V 3 bases and J 5 bases; bases outside gene matches: 6. In nucleotides, the CDR3 is TGTGCCAGCAGCTTCTCGACAGGGTGGTATGGCTACACCTTC. It codes for CASSFSTGWYGYTF. Full variable domain (rest looked up from reference TRBV7-9 and TRBJ1-2): DTGVSQNPRHKITKRGQNVTFRCDPISEHNRLYWYRQTLGQGPEFLTYFQNEAQLEKSRLLSDRFSAERPKGSFSTLEIQRTEQGDSAMYLCASSFSTGWYGYTFGSGTRLTVV.

This clone was seen a single time. The chain has TRBV19 and TRBJ1-5, with D uncertain. This CDR3 has 13 amino acids. Per germline, CDR1 LNHDA and CDR2 SQIVND (reference sequence). V gave up 2 bases and J gave up 4 bases, with 6 bases separating them. The CDR3 region is CASSIRENQPQHF. In DNA form, the CDR3 reads TGTGCCAGTAGTATACGAGAAAATCAGCCCCAGCATTTT.

The chain carries TRBV28 and TRBJ2-3; TRBD1 might be the D (6 bases). The CDR3 is 12 residues long. CDR1 is MDHEN, CDR2 SYDVKM, per germline. V shed 7 bases and J shed 3 bases, with 8 bases lying between them. The CDR3 is CASTRGTDTQYF. The CDR3, as DNA: TGTGCCAGCACCAGGGGTACAGATACGCAGTATTTT. Drawing the rest from reference TRBV28 and TRBJ2-3, the complete variable domain is DVKVTQSSRYLVKRTGEKVFLECVQDMDHENMFWYRQDPGLGLRLIYFSYDVKMKEKGDIPEGYSVSREKKERFSLILESASTNQTSMYLCASTRGTDTQYFGPGTRLTVL.

For this clone: Germline and junction disagree at one end, which may indicate a read error. The V and J genes are TRBV30 and TRBJ2-3, with D perhaps TRBD2 (5 bases). Germline V gene lookup returns CDR1 GTSNPN and CDR2 SVGIG (reference sequence). The CDR3 is 16 residues long. The CDR3 sequence: CAWSTPLDPRTDTQCF. CDR3 in DNA: TGTGCCTGGAGTACCCCACTAGACCCCAGAACAGATACGCAGTGTTTT. The entire variable domain, with the rest obtained from reference TRBV30 and TRBJ2-3, is as follows: SQTIHQWPATLVQPVGSPLSLECTVEGTSNPNLYWYRQAAGRGLQLLFYSVGIGQISSEVPQNLSASRPQDRQFILSSKKLLLSDSGFYLCAWSTPLDPRTDTQCFGPGTRLTVL.

In its sample, this clone was seen once. CDR3 coding DNA: TGTGCCAGCAGTTTATCCGAGGACTATGGCTACACCTTC. Protein sequence: CASSLSEDYGYTF. V is TRBV28 and J is TRBJ1-2; D ambiguous. This CDR3 contains 13 residues. The V end was cut by 1 base, the J end by 3 bases, with 6 bases between. Germline CDR1 is MDHEN and CDR2 is SYDVKM.

This sequence joins TRBV19 and TRBJ1-5, with unresolved D. V was shortened by 0 bases and J by 5 bases, with 11 bases between the two germline ends. Germline V gene lookup returns CDR1 LNHDA and CDR2 SQIVND (reference sequence). CDR3 length equals 15 residues. CDR3 DNA: TGTGCCAGTAGTATAGACAATCTGGGCGATCAGCCCCAGCATTTT. Translated: CASSIDNLGDQPQHF.

This chain uses TRBV6-5 with TRBJ1-1, with TRBD1 as a possible D gene (6 bases). The V and J ends lost 2 bases and 1 base respectively, with 11 bases between them. The CDR3 runs 15 residues. CDR1 and CDR2 from the germline V gene are MNHEY and SVGAGI. DNA for the CDR3: TGTGCCAGCAGTTACCAGCAACAGGGGAACACTGAAGCTTTCTTT. Its protein is CASSYQQQGNTEAFF.

The chain carries TRBV12-5 and TRBJ2-1; 7 bases are shared with TRBD1. J lost 8 bases, V lost 1 base, and 14 bases had no gene match. CDR1 and CDR2 from the germline V gene are LGHNT and FRNRAP. This CDR3 has 17 amino acids. The CDR3, as DNA: TGTGCTAGTGGTTTGGCACCCGGAGAACGAGGGGGCGATGAGCAGTTCTTC. This translates into CASGLAPGERGGDEQFF.

The chain recombines TRBV5-4 with TRBJ2-2, with a possible D match to TRBD1 (6 bases). Trimming pared 2 bases from V and 2 bases from J, leaving 10 bases between. The CDR3 consists of 15 residues. Germline loops: CDR1 SGHNT, CDR2 YYREEE (reference sequence). For the CDR3, the DNA is TGTGCCAGCAGCTTTCAGGACAGAAACACCGGGGAGCTGTTTTTT. Its translation: CASSFQDRNTGELFF.

The chain has TRBV5-1 and TRBJ2-5; 9 bases line up with TRBD2. The V gene's germline CDR1 is SGHRS and CDR2 YFSETQ. With V trimmed by 4 bases and J by 4 bases, 8 bases remained unmatched. The CDR3 is 15 residues long. Written as DNA, the CDR3 is TGCGCCAGCAGCGGTGGGACTAGCTTCGCAGAGACCCAGTACTTC. Translation gives CASSGGTSFAETQYF.

V is TRBV2 and J is TRBJ2-5, with 8 bases that match TRBD1. J was trimmed by 5 bases and V by 6 bases; bases with no gene match: 5. CDR1 SNHLY and CDR2 FYNNEI come from the germline V gene. The CDR3 runs 13 residues. This CDR3 reads CASRATGAETQYF. The CDR3 DNA sequence: TGTGCCAGCAGGGCGACAGGGGCGGAGACCCAGTACTTC. The full variable domain, with the rest looked up from reference TRBV2 and TRBJ2-5, is EPEVTQTPSHQVTQMGQEVILRCVPISNHLYFYWYRQILGQKVEFLVSFYNNEISEKSEIFDDQFSVERPDGSNFTLKIRSTKLEDSAMYFCASRATGAETQYFGPGTRLLVL.

The chain recombines TRBV3-1 (or the pseudogene TRBV3-2) with TRBJ2-1; a weak D match, TRBD1 (5 bases). Trimming pared 0 bases from V and 2 bases from J, leaving 14 bases between. CDR1 is LGHDT and CDR2 is YNNKEL in the germline V gene (reference sequence). The CDR3 length is 17 residues. This chain's CDR3 is CASSQDAAGPTYNEQFF. The DNA for the CDR3 is TGTGCCAGCAGCCAAGATGCGGCAGGGCCTACCTACAATGAGCAGTTCTTC.

This clone was counted once. This chain links TRBV11-2 with TRBJ2-7; TRBD2 matches 9 bases. The CDR3 is 14 amino acids. J was trimmed by 2 bases and V by 5 bases; bases with no gene match: 4. CDR1 and CDR2 from the germline V gene are SGHAT and FQNNGV. CDR3 in amino acids: CASSQLAGPYEQYF. CDR3 coding DNA: TGTGCCAGCAGCCAACTAGCGGGTCCCTACGAGCAGTACTTC.

This clone was seen once. V usage is TRBV9 and J usage is TRBJ1-1; TRBD1 is a possible D gene (5 bases). The CDR3 loop spans 17 amino acids. V lost 0 bases to trimming and J lost 5 bases, with 20 bases between them. CDR1 and CDR2 from the germline V gene are SGDLS and YYNGEE. CDR3 loop: CASSVVVKLGGKTEAFF. CDR3 nucleotides: TGTGCCAGCAGCGTAGTTGTGAAACTGGGGGGAAAGACTGAAGCTTTCTTT. Filled out from reference TRBV9 and TRBJ1-1, the complete variable domain reads DSGVTQTPKHLITATGQRVTLRCSPRSGDLSVYWYQQSLDQGLQFLIQYYNGEERAKGNILERFSAQQFPDLHSELNLSSLELGDSALYFCASSVVVKLGGKTEAFFGQGTRLTVV.

J is TRBJ1-5 and V is TRBV19, with D unclear. V lost 0 bases and J lost 3, with 12 bases in between. Germline V lookup: CDR1 LNHDA, CDR2 SQIVND (reference sequence). This CDR3 region has 16 residues. In DNA form, the CDR3 reads TGTGCCAGTAGTATAGAGGCAGCGAGAAACAATCAGCCCCAGCATTTT. This gives the protein CASSIEAARNNQPQHF.

The chain uses TRBV6-1 and TRBJ2-7; 8 bases line up with TRBD2. CDR1 is MNHNS and CDR2 is SASEGT in the germline V gene. The CDR3 contains 16 residues. The ends lost 3 bases at V and 2 bases at J; junction bases unmatched: 9. The CDR3 sequence is CASSEGVVAGTYEQYF. For the CDR3, the DNA is TGTGCCAGCAGTGAGGGGGTGGTAGCGGGGACCTACGAGCAGTACTTC.

V is TRBV5-4 and J is TRBJ2-2; 10 bases agree with TRBD2. V shed 5 bases and J 1 base; nucleotides not matched to a gene: 2. The CDR3 has 15 amino acids. The V gene's germline CDR1 is SGHNT and CDR2 YYREEE (reference sequence). CDR3 protein: CASSWTSGNTGELFF. Here the CDR3 DNA reads TGTGCCAGCAGTTGGACTAGCGGGAACACCGGGGAGCTGTTTTTT.

This sequence joins TRBV9 and TRBJ2-3; a possible D gene is TRBD2 (5 bases). The CDR3 is 17 residues long. The germline V gene has CDR1 SGDLS and CDR2 YYNGEE. With 0 bases removed from V and 1 base from J, the gap between germline ends came to 15 bases. In DNA form, the CDR3 reads TGTGCCAGCAGCGTAGAACCTCCCGGGCGGGGCACAGATACGCAGTATTTT. Protein: CASSVEPPGRGTDTQYF.

The chain has TRBV7-9 and TRBJ2-7; D is possibly TRBD2 (6 bases). The CDR3 has 14 amino acids. V lost 5 bases to trimming and J lost 1 base, with 12 bases between them. The germline CDR1 and CDR2 sequences are SEHNR and FQNEAQ (reference sequence). The CDR3 loop is CASSTGTPSYEQYF. CDR3 bases: TGTGCCAGCAGCACCGGGACTCCTTCCTACGAGCAGTACTTC.

The chain links TRBV7-8 to TRBJ1-5; 7 positions match TRBD1. There are 14 residues in the CDR3. With 4 bases clipped from V and 6 bases from J, the junction kept 6 bases outside the gene matches. Germline V gene lookup returns CDR1 SGHVS and CDR2 FQNEAQ. The CDR3, as DNA: TGTGCCAGCAGCTCACAGGGGCGAAGTCAGCCCCAGCATTTT. Amino acids: CASSSQGRSQPQHF.

This chain uses TRBV6-6 with TRBJ2-7; 7 bases align to TRBD2. Per the germline V gene, CDR1 is MNHNY and CDR2 is SVGAGI (reference sequence). This CDR3 comprises 16 residues. With 2 bases clipped from V and 1 base from J, the junction kept 8 bases outside the gene matches. CDR3 sequence reads: CASSYGTTLESYEQYV. The CDR3 coding sequence is TGTGCCAGCAGTTACGGGACTACCCTAGAATCCTACGAGCAGTACGTC.

J is TRBJ1-2 and V is TRBV7-9, with 7 positions matching TRBD1. Germline CDR1 reads SEHNR; CDR2 reads FQNEAQ (reference sequence). With V trimmed by 0 bases and J by 6 bases, 13 bases remained unmatched. This CDR3 has 17 amino acids. CDR3 sequence (DNA): TGTGCCAGCAGCTTAGCGTCTTGGGACAGAAGCATGGATGGCTACACCTTC. It translates to CASSLASWDRSMDGYTF. The full variable domain, completed using reference TRBV7-9 and TRBJ1-2, is DTGVSQNPRHKITKRGQNVTFRCDPISEHNRLYWYRQTLGQGPEFLTYFQNEAQLEKSRLLSDRFSAERPKGSFSTLEIQRTEQGDSAMYLCASSLASWDRSMDGYTFGSGTRLTVV.

The genes are TRBV12-3 or TRBV12-4 and TRBJ2-1; no clear D. With 8 bases removed from V and 4 bases from J, the gap between germline ends came to 6 bases. The CDR3 spans 11 residues. The CDR3 DNA reads TGTGCCAGCTGCGAATACAATGAGCAGTTCTTC. Amino acids: CASCEYNEQFF.

The rearrangement uses TRBV7-2 and TRBJ1-2; 7 bases are shared with TRBD1. Germline CDR1 SGHTA, CDR2 FQGNSA. CDR3 length: 14 amino acids. Trimming took 4 bases from V and 3 from J; bases not matched to a gene: 5. Here the CDR3 DNA reads TGTGCCAGCAGCTCGACAGGGATGGACTATGGCTACACCTTC. It is translated as CASSSTGMDYGYTF.

The chain has TRBV27 and TRBJ1-2; no clear D gene. The CDR3 has 14 amino acids. Looked up from germline, CDR1 is MNHEY and CDR2 is SMNVEV (reference sequence). Trimming took off 5 bases at V and 2 bases at J, with 12 bases between the two ends. CDR3 amino acids: CASSRAAGNYGYTF. The CDR3 DNA follows: TGTGCCAGCAGTCGGGCAGCGGGCAACTATGGCTACACCTTC.

This sequence joins TRBV7-8 and TRBJ2-5; 12 bases align to TRBD1. The CDR3 has 16 residues. V lost 1 base and J lost 5; bases outside the gene matches: 5. The germline V gene encodes CDR1 SGHVS and CDR2 FQNEAQ. In DNA form, the CDR3 reads TGTGCCAGCAGCTTAGTCGGGACAGGGGGCAGTGAGACCCAGTACTTC. Residues: CASSLVGTGGSETQYF.

This chain joins TRBV6-2 or TRBV6-3 and TRBJ2-3, with 7 bases matching TRBD1. The CDR3 sequence is 15 residues long. Germline V CDR1 and CDR2: MNHEY, SVGEGT. Trimming at V came to 2 bases and at J to 5 bases, leaving 7 bases not matched to a gene. The CDR3 loop is CASSYTPTGQDTQYF. The CDR3 bases are TGTGCCAGCAGTTACACACCGACAGGGCAAGATACGCAGTATTTT.

The rearrangement uses TRBV7-2 and TRBJ1-5; no clear D. The germline CDR1 and CDR2 sequences are SGHTA and FQGNSA. The CDR3 is made up of 13 amino acids. Deletions cut 2 bases from V and 6 bases from J, with 8 bases between. The CDR3: CASSLSLGQPQHF. The DNA for the CDR3 is TGTGCCAGCAGCTTATCTCTCGGTCAGCCCCAGCATTTT.

The CDR3 reads CASSLAGVSDTQYF. In DNA form, the CDR3 reads TGCGCCAGCAGTCTAGCGGGAGTATCAGATACGCAGTATTTT. The genes are TRBV5-1 and TRBJ2-3, with 10 bases matching TRBD2. V trimming: 5 bases; J trimming: 4 bases; junction bases outside the gene matches: 4. This CDR3 contains 14 residues. Germline CDR1 is SGHRS and CDR2 is YFSETQ. Drawing the rest from reference TRBV5-1 and TRBJ2-3, the complete variable domain is KAGVTQTPRYLIKTRGQQVTLSCSPISGHRSVSWYQQTPGQGLQFLFEYFSETQRNKGNFPGRFSGRQFSNSRSEMNVSTLELGDSALYLCASSLAGVSDTQYFGPGTRLTVL.